The 10 T cell receptor beta chains below were found in one sample sequenced in a study of blood T cell repertoires in COVID-19. TCRdb's table, derived via immunoSEQ multiplex PCR, lists solely in-frame clones and lacks some. Among 250,000 to 350,000 clones, about 85% were seen once, and the ten largest hold 0.87%. The specimen sequenced was peripheral blood. These receptors were taken from a human donor with COVID-19, enrolled during active disease. The donor label of this sample is uncertain.

Written as DNA, the CDR3 is TGTGCCAGTAGTATGATGGGGGGTTTGAATTACAATGAGCAGTTCTTC. Its protein product is CASSMMGGLNYNEQFF. The chain links TRBV19 to TRBJ2-1, with D perhaps matching TRBD2 (6 bases). Germline CDR1 is LNHDA and CDR2 is SQIVND (reference sequence). This CDR3 has 16 amino acids. Trimming cost V 3 bases and J 4 bases, with 16 bases left between them. The variable domain in full, completed from reference TRBV19 and TRBJ2-1, reads DGGITQSPKYLFRKEGQNVTLSCEQNLNHDAMYWYRQDPGQGLRLIYYSQIVNDFQKGDIAEGYSVSREKKESFPLTVTSAQKNPTAFYLCASSMMGGLNYNEQFFGPGTRLTVL.

This clone was seen once. The CDR3 is CASSARTGGNTEAFF. The CDR3 DNA sequence: TGTGCCAGCAGCGCGCGGACAGGGGGCAACACTGAAGCTTTCTTT. This sequence joins TRBV9 and TRBJ1-1, with 11 bases lining up with TRBD1. V was clipped by 3 bases and J by 2 bases; unmatched bases: 3. CDR1 and CDR2 from the germline V gene are SGDLS and YYNGEE. The CDR3 covers 15 residues. The complete variable domain, with remaining parts taken from reference TRBV9 and TRBJ1-1, reads DSGVTQTPKHLITATGQRVTLRCSPRSGDLSVYWYQQSLDQGLQFLIQYYNGEERAKGNILERFSAQQFPDLHSELNLSSLELGDSALYFCASSARTGGNTEAFFGQGTRLTVV.

The gene calls are TRBV11-2 and TRBJ2-2; tentative D call: TRBD1 (5 bases). Trimming pared 5 bases from V and 7 bases from J, leaving 14 bases between. Germline CDR1 reads SGHAT; CDR2 reads FQNNGV. This CDR3 is built from 14 residues. CDR3 region: CASSADRYNGELFF. In DNA form, the CDR3 reads TGTGCCAGCAGCGCCGACAGATACAACGGGGAGCTGTTTTTT.

This clone was picked up one time. The rearrangement joins TRBV5-4 to TRBJ2-1, with D possibly matching TRBD1 (6 bases). Between the trimmed V and J ends, which lost 2 bases and 0 bases, there was a span of 12 bases. The CDR3 is 16 residues long. Per the germline V gene, CDR1 is SGHNT and CDR2 is YYREEE (reference sequence). The CDR3 DNA sequence: TGTGCCAGCAGCTTCGGACAGTCCTACTCCTACAATGAGCAGTTCTTC. Protein sequence: CASSFGQSYSYNEQFF.

DNA for the CDR3: TGTGCCAGCAGCCCCTCAACTAGCGGGGGCCGCTACAATGAGCAGTTCTTC. Its translation is CASSPSTSGGRYNEQFF. The V and J genes are TRBV5-4 and TRBJ2-1; TRBD2 agrees at 11 bases. The CDR3 runs to 17 residues. Germline CDR1 and CDR2: SGHNT and YYREEE (reference sequence). V dropped 4 bases and J dropped 3; count of bases not matched to a gene: 9.

The chain couples TRBV6-6 to TRBJ2-2; 10 bases fit TRBD1. The CDR3 loop spans 15 amino acids. V lost 8 bases and J lost 6; bases outside the gene matches: 9. The germline gives CDR1 MNHNY, CDR2 SVGAGI (reference sequence). In DNA form, the CDR3 reads TGTGCCAGCTGCTGGGGAGGACAGGGGGCCGGGGAGCTGTTTTTT. Protein product: CASCWGGQGAGELFF.

The rearrangement uses TRBV9 and TRBJ2-1; D call uncertain. CDR1 and CDR2 from the germline V gene are SGDLS and YYNGEE. The CDR3 loop spans 15 amino acids. V was pared by 2 bases and J by 0 bases, with 9 bases between. The CDR3 reads CASSVSLSSYNEQFF. The CDR3 DNA follows: TGTGCCAGCAGCGTCTCACTTTCCTCCTACAATGAGCAGTTCTTC.

This sequence joins TRBV10-3 and TRBJ1-5; possibly TRBD1 for D (6 bases). Looked up from germline, CDR1 is ENHRY and CDR2 is SYGVKD. Trimming stripped 5 bases from V and 3 bases from J, with 11 bases between. The CDR3 extends over 14 amino acids. This CDR3 reads CAISRDTLNQPQHF. CDR3 bases: TGTGCCATCAGTCGGGACACCCTCAATCAGCCCCAGCATTTT.

The V call is TRBV29-1, the J call TRBJ1-3; no clear D gene. The CDR3 loop spans 13 amino acids. Per the germline V gene, CDR1 is SQVTM and CDR2 is ANQGSEA. V was clipped by 4 bases and J by 3 bases, with 10 bases between them. CDR3 DNA: TGCAGCGTTGGCCCTGCAGGTGGAAACACCATATATTTT. This gives the protein CSVGPAGGNTIYF. The full variable domain, rest sourced from reference TRBV29-1 and TRBJ1-3, is SAVISQKPSRDICQRGTSLTIQCQVDSQVTMMFWYRQQPGQSLTLIATANQGSEATYESGFVIDKFPISRPNLTFSTLTVSNMSPEDSSIYLCSVGPAGGNTIYFGEGSWLTVV.

This clone has a single count. The chain uses TRBV5-1 and TRBJ2-2; the match to TRBD2 covers 12 bases. The CDR3 runs 14 residues. Per the germline V gene, CDR1 is SGHRS and CDR2 is YFSETQ. After removal of 7 bases from V and 10 bases from J, the junction contained 8 bases not matched to a gene. As DNA, the CDR3 is TGCGCCAGCGGTGCTAGCGGGAGGGCCGAGGAGCTGTTTTTT. Its protein is CASGASGRAEELFF.